A selection of T cell receptor beta chains follows, all from one sample in a study of spatial heterogeneity in lung cancer. One entry per CDR3 protein, called by TCRdb with MiXCR from the 5' RACE reads. The table lists tens of thousands of distinct CDR3 sequences, less than 9% of them singletons, with 29% in the top ten. Sample: PBMCs, taken at surgery. The receptors were sampled from a female donor with early-stage non-small cell lung cancer. Each CDR3 is given without its conserved first and last residue. Each record gives: J gene, V gene, CDR3 protein.

j_call: TRBJ1-5
v_call: TRBV12-3/TRBV12-4
cdr3_aa: ASRSPGEGQPQH

j_call: TRBJ2-3
v_call: TRBV2
cdr3_aa: ASSALSGGLTDTQY

j_call: TRBJ2-1
v_call: TRBV20-1
cdr3_aa: SAMAGLDNEQF

j_call: TRBJ1-2
v_call: TRBV20-1
cdr3_aa: SARDPSGYGYT

j_call: TRBJ2-2
v_call: TRBV19
cdr3_aa: ATAGTVNTGELF

j_call: TRBJ2-1
v_call: TRBV4-3
cdr3_aa: ASSQVLAVNEQF

j_call: TRBJ2-7
v_call: TRBV28
cdr3_aa: ASRSFDSYEQY

j_call: TRBJ2-1
v_call: TRBV9
cdr3_aa: ASSPGTSYNEQF

j_call: TRBJ2-7
v_call: TRBV6-2/TRBV6-3
cdr3_aa: ASRQGGSYEQY

j_call: TRBJ1-1
v_call: TRBV12-3/TRBV12-4
cdr3_aa: ATDNQMNTEAF

j_call: TRBJ2-5
v_call: TRBV6-5
cdr3_aa: ASREGQKQY

j_call: TRBJ1-5
v_call: TRBV5-5
cdr3_aa: ASSLEVGNQPQH

j_call: TRBJ2-2
v_call: TRBV11-1
cdr3_aa: ASSLDGDSTGELF

j_call: TRBJ1-4
v_call: TRBV5-1
cdr3_aa: ASSDAGTENEKLF

j_call: TRBJ2-4
v_call: TRBV5-1
cdr3_aa: ASSSGLAMSIQY

j_call: TRBJ2-2
v_call: TRBV7-2
cdr3_aa: ASSLSLDYTGELF

j_call: TRBJ2-3
v_call: TRBV7-8
cdr3_aa: ASSFSENWGDTQY

j_call: TRBJ2-5
v_call: TRBV27
cdr3_aa: ASSQKPQETQY

j_call: TRBJ2-4
v_call: TRBV3-1
cdr3_aa: ASSQGADPNIQY

j_call: TRBJ2-7
v_call: TRBV29-1
cdr3_aa: SVGDRVEQY

j_call: TRBJ2-6
v_call: TRBV28
cdr3_aa: ASSFLAGFGANVLT

j_call: TRBJ2-1
v_call: TRBV6-2/TRBV6-3
cdr3_aa: ATFDWYNEQF

j_call: TRBJ1-6
v_call: TRBV4-3
cdr3_aa: ASSQERRDNSPLH

j_call: TRBJ2-3
v_call: TRBV28
cdr3_aa: ASSFSTGLSTDTQY

j_call: TRBJ1-1
v_call: TRBV25-1
cdr3_aa: ASSESKGMNTEAF

j_call: TRBJ2-7
v_call: TRBV28
cdr3_aa: ASRTGTEPYEQY

j_call: TRBJ2-3
v_call: TRBV29-1
cdr3_aa: SVGQGPSTDTQY

j_call: TRBJ2-7
v_call: TRBV11-2
cdr3_aa: ASSQAPGLAGQSGDGQY

j_call: TRBJ2-7
v_call: TRBV5-1
cdr3_aa: ASSPRDYGDEQY

j_call: TRBJ2-1
v_call: TRBV13
cdr3_aa: ASRPWGVWDNEQF

j_call: TRBJ1-1
v_call: TRBV20-1
cdr3_aa: SARGQGGWNTEAF

j_call: TRBJ2-1
v_call: TRBV2
cdr3_aa: ASNRLAGGEQF

j_call: TRBJ2-4
v_call: TRBV15
cdr3_aa: ATSRLAGGENIQY

j_call: TRBJ1-3
v_call: TRBV2
cdr3_aa: ASCDYESSGNTIY

j_call: TRBJ2-7
v_call: TRBV28
cdr3_aa: ASRTSGTSSYEQY

j_call: TRBJ2-5
v_call: TRBV6-2/TRBV6-3
cdr3_aa: ASRPATSGSQYQETQY

j_call: TRBJ2-1
v_call: TRBV28
cdr3_aa: ASIGLAGASEQF

j_call: TRBJ2-2
v_call: TRBV4-3
cdr3_aa: ASSQVPGGGFWAGELF

j_call: TRBJ1-5
v_call: TRBV13
cdr3_aa: ASSSMGQPQH

j_call: TRBJ1-6
v_call: TRBV2
cdr3_aa: ASSGTGTGRSPLH

j_call: TRBJ2-1
v_call: TRBV9
cdr3_aa: ASSVGGSAYNEQF

j_call: TRBJ1-5
v_call: TRBV2
cdr3_aa: ASRWSNQPQH

j_call: TRBJ2-2
v_call: TRBV2
cdr3_aa: ASTVGVTNTGELF

j_call: TRBJ2-3
v_call: TRBV3-1
cdr3_aa: ASSQDALAGGNTQY

j_call: TRBJ2-7
v_call: TRBV28
cdr3_aa: ASSAPGLAVHEQY

j_call: TRBJ2-4
v_call: TRBV18
cdr3_aa: ASSPSGGSENIQY

j_call: TRBJ2-7
v_call: TRBV29-1
cdr3_aa: SVLPTGAYEQY

j_call: TRBJ1-2
v_call: TRBV28
cdr3_aa: ASSLSGSNYGYT

j_call: TRBJ2-3
v_call: TRBV2
cdr3_aa: ASLAEPTDTQY

j_call: TRBJ2-7
v_call: TRBV5-1
cdr3_aa: ASSLFGDNEQY

j_call: TRBJ1-2
v_call: TRBV6-5
cdr3_aa: VSSKLIQTGNYGYT